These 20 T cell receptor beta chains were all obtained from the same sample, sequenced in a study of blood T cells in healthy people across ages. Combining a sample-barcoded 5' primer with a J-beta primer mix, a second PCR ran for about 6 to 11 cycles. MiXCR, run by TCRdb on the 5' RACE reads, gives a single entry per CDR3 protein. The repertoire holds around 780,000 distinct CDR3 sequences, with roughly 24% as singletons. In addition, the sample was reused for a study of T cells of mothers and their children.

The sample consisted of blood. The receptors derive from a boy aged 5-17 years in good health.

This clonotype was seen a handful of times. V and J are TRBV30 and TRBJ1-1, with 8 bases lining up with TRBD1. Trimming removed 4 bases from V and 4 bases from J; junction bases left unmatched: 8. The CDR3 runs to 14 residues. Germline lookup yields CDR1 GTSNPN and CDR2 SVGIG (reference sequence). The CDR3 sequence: CAWTTGQGTTEAFF. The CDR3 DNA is TGTGCCTGGACCACCGGACAGGGTACCACTGAAGCTTTCTTT.

CDR3 residues: CASSSQVNYGYTF. CDR3 bases: TGTGCCAGCTCAAGTCAGGTTAACTATGGCTACACCTTC. The V gene is TRBV6-6, the J gene TRBJ1-2, with D uncertain. The V end was cut by 8 bases, the J end by 1 base, with 11 bases between. Germline V gene data show CDR1 as MNHNY and CDR2 as SVGAGI (reference sequence). The CDR3 sequence is 13 residues long.

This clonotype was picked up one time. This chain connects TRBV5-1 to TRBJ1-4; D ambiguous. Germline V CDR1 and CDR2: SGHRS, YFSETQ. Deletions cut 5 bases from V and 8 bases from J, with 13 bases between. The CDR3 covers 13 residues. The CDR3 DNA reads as TGCGCCAGCAGTTTCGGAGGCACGGAAAAACTGTTTTTT. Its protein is CASSFGGTEKLFF.

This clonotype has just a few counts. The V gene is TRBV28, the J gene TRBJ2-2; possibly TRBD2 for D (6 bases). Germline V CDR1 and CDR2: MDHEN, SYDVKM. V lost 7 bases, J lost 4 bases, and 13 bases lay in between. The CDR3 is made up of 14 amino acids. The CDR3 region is CASIIGGSTGELFF. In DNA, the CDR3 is TGTGCCAGCATTATCGGGGGTAGCACCGGGGAGCTGTTTTTT. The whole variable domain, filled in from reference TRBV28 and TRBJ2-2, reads DVKVTQSSRYLVKRTGEKVFLECVQDMDHENMFWYRQDPGLGLRLIYFSYDVKMKEKGDIPEGYSVSREKKERFSLILESASTNQTSMYLCASIIGGSTGELFFGEGSRLTVL.

The CDR3 reads CSASWLKYGYTF. Written as DNA, the CDR3 is TGCAGTGCTAGTTGGTTGAAGTATGGCTACACCTTC. This chain uses TRBV20-1 with TRBJ1-2; no clear D gene. CDR1 and CDR2 (germline): DFQATT, SNEGSKA (reference sequence). V lost 3 bases to trimming and J lost 5 bases, with 10 bases between them. CDR3 length: 12 amino acids.

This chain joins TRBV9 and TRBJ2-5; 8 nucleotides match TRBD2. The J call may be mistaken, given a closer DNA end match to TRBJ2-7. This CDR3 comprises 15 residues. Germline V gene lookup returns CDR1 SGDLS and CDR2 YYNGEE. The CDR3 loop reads CASSVAGGAPYEQYF. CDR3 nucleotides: TGTGCCAGCAGCGTAGCCGGGGGGGCCCCCTACGAGCAGTACTTC.

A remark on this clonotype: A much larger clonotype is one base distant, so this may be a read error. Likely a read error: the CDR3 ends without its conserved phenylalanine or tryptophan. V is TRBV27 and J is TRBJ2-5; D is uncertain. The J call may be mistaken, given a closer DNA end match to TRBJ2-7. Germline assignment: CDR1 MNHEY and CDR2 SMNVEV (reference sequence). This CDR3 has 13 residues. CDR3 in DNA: TGTGCCAGCAGTCCTAGTGGGTCCTACGAGCAGTACTTG. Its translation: CASSPSGSYEQYL.

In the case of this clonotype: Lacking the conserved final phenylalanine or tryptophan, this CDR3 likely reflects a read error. In nucleotides, the CDR3 is TGCGCCAGCAGCTTCACGACTGGGGCCAACGTCCTGACTTTA. As protein: CASSFTTGANVLTL. The J gene is TRBJ2-6, the V gene TRBV5-1, with D hard to call. This CDR3 spans 14 amino acids. The V gene's germline CDR1 is SGHRS and CDR2 YFSETQ. Trimming removed 2 bases from V and 2 bases from J, with 5 bases in between.

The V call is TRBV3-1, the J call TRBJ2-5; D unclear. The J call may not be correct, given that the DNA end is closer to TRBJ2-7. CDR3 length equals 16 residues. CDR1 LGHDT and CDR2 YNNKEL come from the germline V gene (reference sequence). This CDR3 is CASSQVGELSSYEQYF. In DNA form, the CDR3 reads TGTGCCAGCAGCCAAGTTGGTGAACTGAGCTCCTACGAGCAGTACTTC.

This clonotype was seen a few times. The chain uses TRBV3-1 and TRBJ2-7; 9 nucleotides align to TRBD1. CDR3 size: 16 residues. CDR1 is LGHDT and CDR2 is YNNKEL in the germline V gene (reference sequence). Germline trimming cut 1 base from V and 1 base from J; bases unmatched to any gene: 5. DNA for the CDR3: TGTGCCAGCAGCCAAGTCGGGGGGACAGGGTCCTACGAGCAGTACTTC. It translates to CASSQVGGTGSYEQYF.

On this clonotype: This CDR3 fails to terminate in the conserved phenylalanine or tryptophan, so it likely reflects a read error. In DNA form, the CDR3 reads TGTGCCAGCAGCTTAGGCGTAACAGGGGCTGAAGCTTTCCTT. Translation: CASSLGVTGAEAFL. V usage is TRBV11-2 and J usage is TRBJ1-1, with 7 positions matching TRBD1. The V and J ends lost 1 base and 6 bases, in that order; junction bases with no gene match: 5. The CDR3 runs 14 residues. Germline CDR1 is SGHAT and CDR2 is FQNNGV.

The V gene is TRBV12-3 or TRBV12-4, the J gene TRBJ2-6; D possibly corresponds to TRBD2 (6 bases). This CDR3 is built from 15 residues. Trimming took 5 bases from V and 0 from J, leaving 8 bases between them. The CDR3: CASSMGGSGANVLTF. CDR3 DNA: TGTGCCAGCAGTATGGGGGGCTCTGGGGCCAACGTCCTGACTTTC.

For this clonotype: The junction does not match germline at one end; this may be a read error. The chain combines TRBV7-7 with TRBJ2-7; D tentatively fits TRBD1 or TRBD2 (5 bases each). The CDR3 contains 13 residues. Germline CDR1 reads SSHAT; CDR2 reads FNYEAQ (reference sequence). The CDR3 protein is CASSPGSGAGQYF. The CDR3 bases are TGTGCTAGCAGCCCGGGATCCGGGGCGGGGCAGTACTTC.

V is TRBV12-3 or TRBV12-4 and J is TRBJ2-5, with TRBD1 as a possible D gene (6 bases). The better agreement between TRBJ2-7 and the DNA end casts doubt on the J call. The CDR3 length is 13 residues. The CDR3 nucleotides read TGTGCCAGCAGTCATCGGACAGACTACGAGCAGTACTTC. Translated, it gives CASSHRTDYEQYF.

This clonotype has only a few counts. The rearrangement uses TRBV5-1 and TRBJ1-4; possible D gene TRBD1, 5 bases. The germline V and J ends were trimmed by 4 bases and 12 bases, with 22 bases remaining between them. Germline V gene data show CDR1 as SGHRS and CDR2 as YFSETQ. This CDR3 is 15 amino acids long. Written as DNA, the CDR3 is TGCGCCAGCAGCACCGGTGGGACGGACATGGGGGAACTGTTTTTT. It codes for CASSTGGTDMGELFF.

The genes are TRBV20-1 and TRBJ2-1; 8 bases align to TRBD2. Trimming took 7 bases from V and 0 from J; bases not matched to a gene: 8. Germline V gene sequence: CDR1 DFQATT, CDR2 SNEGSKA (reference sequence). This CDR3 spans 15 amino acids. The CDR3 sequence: CSVWTSTSSYNEQFF. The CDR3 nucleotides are TGCAGTGTTTGGACTAGCACCAGCTCCTACAATGAGCAGTTCTTC.

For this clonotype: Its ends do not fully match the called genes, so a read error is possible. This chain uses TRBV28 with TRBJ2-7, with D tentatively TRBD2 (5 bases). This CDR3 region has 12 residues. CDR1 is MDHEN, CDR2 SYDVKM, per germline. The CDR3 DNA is TGTGCCAGCGAGGGTGAGCATGGCGAGCAGTGCTTC. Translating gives CASEGEHGEQCF. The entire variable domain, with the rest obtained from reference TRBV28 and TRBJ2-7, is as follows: DVKVTQSSRYLVKRTGEKVFLECVQDMDHENMFWYRQDPGLGLRLIYFSYDVKMKEKGDIPEGYSVSREKKERFSLILESASTNQTSMYLCASEGEHGEQCFGPGTRLTVT.

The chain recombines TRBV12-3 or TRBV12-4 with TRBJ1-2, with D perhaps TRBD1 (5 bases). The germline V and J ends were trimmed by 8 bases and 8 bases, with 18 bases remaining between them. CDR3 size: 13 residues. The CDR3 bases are TGTGCCAGCGGGTTCGGGGGGGTCGGAGGCTACACCTTC. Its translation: CASGFGGVGGYTF.

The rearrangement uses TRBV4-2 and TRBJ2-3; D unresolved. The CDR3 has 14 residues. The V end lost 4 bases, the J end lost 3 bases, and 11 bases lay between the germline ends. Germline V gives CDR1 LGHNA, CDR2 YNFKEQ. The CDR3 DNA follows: TGTGCCAGCAGCCGGGTAGGAGCAACAGATACGCAGTATTTT. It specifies CASSRVGATDTQYF.

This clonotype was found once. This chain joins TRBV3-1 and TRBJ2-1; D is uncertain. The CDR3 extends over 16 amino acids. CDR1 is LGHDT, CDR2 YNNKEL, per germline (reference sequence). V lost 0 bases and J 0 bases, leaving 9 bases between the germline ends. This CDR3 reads CASSQDGALSYNEQFF. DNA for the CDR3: TGTGCCAGCAGCCAAGATGGCGCCCTCTCCTACAATGAGCAGTTCTTC.